This TCR beta chain was sequenced during a study of cytomegalovirus exposure and HLA in healthy donors. The study's findings and limits: DRB1 had the most TCR associations and HLA-C the fewest, a later analysis found, with rates varying by HLA locus.

Turning to this clone: Its antigen remains unknown.

Primers for the PCR totalled 60 Vbeta and 13 Jbeta. TCRdb's table, derived via immunoSEQ multiplex PCR, lists solely in-frame clones and lacks some. The table shows about 130,000 clones, with 82% occurring only once. The germline V and J ends were trimmed by 1 base and 5 bases, with 17 bases remaining between them. CDR3 size: 16 residues. Germline assignment: CDR1 MNHNS and CDR2 SASEGT. The sample taken for sequencing was PBMCs. The chain couples TRBV6-1 to TRBJ1-2; D is undetermined. This TCR came from a boy aged 10-17 years in good health and CMV-seronegative. The CDR3 reads CASSEGASTSFYGYTF. Here the CDR3 DNA reads TGTGCCAGCAGTGAAGGGGCCTCCACGTCTTTTTATGGCTACACCTTC.